What follows are 30 T cell receptor beta chains derived from one specimen sequenced in a study of blood T cell repertoires in COVID-19. Profiling relied on immunoSEQ multiplex PCR, and the TCRdb table lists in-frame clones only, not all of them. The sample lists some 45,000 clones; 82% were seen once. The sequencing input was peripheral blood. These receptor sequences come from a human donor in a cohort sampled during active COVID-19.

This clone appeared a single time. Germline and junction disagree at one end, which may indicate a read error. This chain connects TRBV7-7 to TRBJ2-3; 8 nucleotides align to TRBD2. This CDR3 region has 16 residues. The germline V gene encodes CDR1 SSHAT and CDR2 FNYEAQ (reference sequence). The CDR3 nucleotides read TGTGCTAGCAGCTTAGGCCCAGCGGGAGAACCGGATACGCAGTATTTT. Translated: CASSLGPAGEPDTQYF.

V is TRBV19 and J is TRBJ1-6; D call uncertain. Germline V lookup: CDR1 LNHDA, CDR2 SQIVND (reference sequence). The CDR3 is made up of 14 amino acids. V was trimmed by 2 bases and J by 6 bases, leaving 8 bases between them. CDR3 amino acids: CASSISPFNSPLHF. CDR3 DNA: TGTGCCAGTAGTATAAGCCCTTTTAATTCACCCCTCCACTTT.

J is TRBJ2-3 and V is TRBV10-2; 10 bases are a match to TRBD2. The V gene end was trimmed by 7 bases and the J gene end by 3 bases; junction bases not matched to a gene: 13. The CDR3 spans 17 residues. CDR1 is WSHSY and CDR2 is SAAADI in the germline V gene. CDR3 amino acids: CASKLSPSGSGTDTQYF. DNA for the CDR3: TGCGCCAGCAAACTAAGCCCTAGCGGGAGTGGGACAGATACGCAGTATTTT.

The chain carries TRBV2 and TRBJ2-4; D call uncertain. The V end lost 1 base, the J end lost 0 bases, and 10 bases lay between the germline ends. Germline loops: CDR1 SNHLY, CDR2 FYNNEI. The CDR3 covers 16 residues. CDR3 sequence (DNA): TGTGCCAGCAGTGAAGGTGGGCTCCGAGCCAAAAACATTCAGTACTTC. Residues: CASSEGGLRAKNIQYF.

This chain uses TRBV19 with TRBJ1-6; D gene uncertain. Germline V gene sequence: CDR1 LNHDA, CDR2 SQIVND (reference sequence). The CDR3 length is 13 residues. Trimming cost V 7 bases and J 6 bases, with 10 bases left between them. The CDR3 sequence is CASTSTVNSPLHF. In DNA form, the CDR3 reads TGTGCCAGTACTTCAACGGTTAATTCACCCCTCCACTTT.

DNA of the CDR3: TGTGCCAGCAGAGATACCTATAGCAATCAGCCCCAGCATTTT. As protein: CASRDTYSNQPQHF. V is TRBV2 and J is TRBJ1-5; D gene uncertain. This CDR3 has 14 residues. The V gene lost 6 bases and the J gene lost 0 bases, with 9 bases spanning the gap. CDR1 SNHLY and CDR2 FYNNEI come from the germline V gene.

The chain is built from TRBV3-1 (or the pseudogene TRBV3-2) and TRBJ1-5, with D maybe TRBD1 (6 bases). CDR3 length: 16 amino acids. Trimming shortened V by 0 bases and J by 2 bases, and 11 bases separated the two germline ends. Germline CDR1 reads LGHDT; CDR2 reads YNNKEL (reference sequence). The chain's CDR3 is CASSQDGGAGNQPQHF. CDR3 DNA: TGTGCCAGCAGCCAAGATGGGGGGGCGGGCAATCAGCCCCAGCATTTT.

The V gene is TRBV10-1, the J gene TRBJ2-7, with 7 positions matching TRBD2. Trimming at V came to 1 base and at J to 5 bases, leaving 2 bases not matched to a gene. CDR1 is WNHNN and CDR2 is SYGVQD in the germline V gene (reference sequence). The CDR3 has 13 residues. CDR3: CASSEWGGDEQYF. CDR3 nucleotide sequence: TGCGCCAGCAGTGAGTGGGGGGGAGACGAGCAGTACTTC.

This clone was observed a few times. V is TRBV14 and J is TRBJ1-1; D unresolved. Looked up from germline, CDR1 is SGHDN and CDR2 is FVKESK. The CDR3 totals 16 residues. Trimming left V 4 bases short and J 0 bases short, with 15 bases between. CDR3 sequence: CASSPRGWEMNTEAFF. Written as DNA, the CDR3 is TGTGCCAGCAGCCCCAGAGGGTGGGAAATGAACACTGAAGCTTTCTTT.

The chain carries TRBV18 and TRBJ1-2; D is undetermined. The V gene's germline CDR1 is KGHSH and CDR2 LQKENI. The CDR3 totals 12 residues. V was pared by 3 bases and J by 8 bases, with 10 bases between. In DNA form, the CDR3 reads TGTGCCAGCTCACCGGAGGCAAGGGGCTACACCTTC. Translated, it gives CASSPEARGYTF. Full variable domain (missing parts from reference TRBV18 and TRBJ1-2): NAGVMQNPRHLVRRRGQEARLRCSPMKGHSHVYWYRQLPEEGLKFMVYLQKENIIDESGMPKERFSAEFPKEGPSILRIQQVVRGDSAAYFCASSPEARGYTFGSGTRLTVV.

The chain links TRBV21-1 to TRBJ1-1. TRBV21-1 is a pseudogene segment. This CDR3 has 15 amino acids. Here the CDR3 reads CASSTRPAGNTEAFF. The CDR3 nucleotides are TGTGCCAGCAGCACCAGGCCGGCGGGGAACACTGAAGCTTTCTTT.

The V call is TRBV6-5, the J call TRBJ1-1, with D unclear. Germline V gives CDR1 MNHEY, CDR2 SVGAGI. Trimming cost V 2 bases and J 2 bases, with 9 bases left between them. This CDR3 spans 14 amino acids. The CDR3 DNA reads TGTGCCAGCAGTTACGACACACTCAACACTGAAGCTTTCTTT. Translating gives CASSYDTLNTEAFF.

The V and J genes are TRBV19 and TRBJ1-1; the D is unclear. Germline V gene sequence: CDR1 LNHDA, CDR2 SQIVND (reference sequence). V lost 10 bases and J 4 bases, leaving 19 bases between the germline ends. The CDR3 spans 14 residues. The CDR3 nucleotides are TGTGCCACCACGAACTCGGAGGGAGCCACTGAAGCTTTCTTT. Protein product: CATTNSEGATEAFF.

The chain has TRBV6-8 and TRBJ1-1, with 9 nucleotides matching TRBD1. Per germline, CDR1 MNHGY and CDR2 SAAAGT. CDR3 length: 14 residues. After removal of 6 bases from V and 2 bases from J, the junction contained 4 bases not matched to a gene. The DNA of the CDR3 is TGTGCCAGCAGGGAGGACAGGGGAAACACTGAAGCTTTCTTT. It specifies CASREDRGNTEAFF.

V usage is TRBV5-6 and J usage is TRBJ2-3, with TRBD2 matching 11 bases. Losses at the gene ends were 1 base for V and 5 bases for J; bases not matched to a gene: 6. Germline-derived CDR1 and CDR2 are SGHDT and YYEEEE. CDR3 length: 16 amino acids. The DNA for the CDR3 is TGTGCCAGCAGCTTGCTTAGCGGGAGGGCCGAAGATACGCAGTATTTT. Translated: CASSLLSGRAEDTQYF.

The chain joins TRBV7-6 to TRBJ2-7; 9 bases are shared with TRBD1. Germline CDR1 reads SGHVS; CDR2 reads FNYEAQ. The CDR3 consists of 16 residues. V gave up 5 bases and J gave up 6 bases; unmatched junction bases: 14. CDR3 DNA sequence: TGTGCCAGCAGCCCAAGGGCTGGACAGGGGTTCCTCGAGCAGTACTTC. It codes for CASSPRAGQGFLEQYF.

This rearrangement joins TRBV7-2 to TRBJ1-5; 8 bases match TRBD1. Germline CDR1 SGHTA, CDR2 FQGNSA. The CDR3 consists of 16 residues. J was trimmed by 5 bases and V by 5 bases; bases with no gene match: 11. Written as DNA, the CDR3 is TGTGCCAGCAGCGAAGTATCGACAGGGGACCATCAGCCCCAGCATTTT. It codes for CASSEVSTGDHQPQHF.

The chain couples TRBV19 to TRBJ1-1, with D tentatively TRBD1 (6 bases). Germline loops: CDR1 LNHDA, CDR2 SQIVND (reference sequence). The ends were cut back, 6 bases at V and 2 bases at J, with 19 bases in the middle. This CDR3 region has 16 residues. The CDR3 bases are TGTGCCAGTAGGGGTTACAGGGAATCGGGCAACACTGAAGCTTTCTTT. It specifies CASRGYRESGNTEAFF.

This clone was detected only a few times. The rearrangement links TRBV7-9 to TRBJ1-1, with D unresolved. The CDR3 contains 13 residues. The V gene's germline CDR1 is SEHNR and CDR2 FQNEAQ (reference sequence). The V end lost 5 bases, the J end lost 4 bases, and 11 bases lay between the germline ends. The CDR3, as DNA: TGTGCCAGCAGCCTGGGCGCGACCACTGAAGCTTTCTTT. Translated: CASSLGATTEAFF.

This clone was counted only a few times. The chain couples TRBV10-3 to TRBJ2-5; no definite D call. The V gene's germline CDR1 is ENHRY and CDR2 SYGVKD. Between the trimmed V and J ends, which lost 4 bases and 4 bases, there was a span of 13 bases. The CDR3 spans 14 residues. CDR3 DNA: TGTGCCATCAGTGGTGGCCCATCGGGAGAGACCCAGTACTTC. The encoded protein is CAISGGPSGETQYF.

This chain uses TRBV11-3 with TRBJ2-7; possible D gene TRBD2, 5 bases. CDR3 length: 14 amino acids. Germline CDR1 and CDR2: SGHNT and YENEEA. Trimming cost V 3 bases and J 4 bases, with 13 bases left between them. This chain's CDR3 is CASSFAGLQYEQYF. In nucleotides, the CDR3 is TGTGCCAGCAGCTTCGCAGGACTTCAATACGAGCAGTACTTC.

This chain connects TRBV10-1 to TRBJ2-1; a weak D match, TRBD2 (6 bases). Trimming pared 6 bases from V and 4 bases from J, leaving 13 bases between. Germline V gives CDR1 WNHNN, CDR2 SYGVQD (reference sequence). CDR3 length: 14 amino acids. DNA of the CDR3: TGCGCCAGCAGCCTTAGCGGCCCTTACAATGAGCAGTTCTTC. Its protein product is CASSLSGPYNEQFF.

The genes are TRBV18 and TRBJ2-3; TRBD1 matches 7 bases. Germline CDR1 reads KGHSH; CDR2 reads LQKENI. Germline trimming cut 5 bases from V and 9 bases from J; bases unmatched to any gene: 5. The CDR3 has 12 residues. CDR3 region: CASSKGQLTQYF. The CDR3 nucleotides are TGTGCCAGCTCAAAGGGACAGTTAACGCAGTATTTT. The full variable domain, with the rest looked up from reference TRBV18 and TRBJ2-3, is NAGVMQNPRHLVRRRGQEARLRCSPMKGHSHVYWYRQLPEEGLKFMVYLQKENIIDESGMPKERFSAEFPKEGPSILRIQQVVRGDSAAYFCASSKGQLTQYFGPGTRLTVL.

V usage is TRBV29-1 and J usage is TRBJ2-7, with D tentatively TRBD2 (6 bases). Trimming removed 7 bases at V and 7 bases at J, with 14 bases between. CDR1 is SQVTM, CDR2 ANQGSEA, per germline. The CDR3 has 11 residues. The CDR3 sequence: CSASGGREQYF. The CDR3 DNA reads TGCAGCGCATCCGGGGGACGGGAGCAGTACTTC.

The rearrangement links TRBV28 to TRBJ2-7; no reliable D call. V was trimmed by 5 bases and J by 2 bases, leaving 7 bases between them. The CDR3 spans 12 residues. The germline V gene encodes CDR1 MDHEN and CDR2 SYDVKM. This chain's CDR3 is CASSPPTYEQYF. Written as DNA, the CDR3 is TGTGCCAGCAGTCCCCCCACCTACGAGCAGTACTTC.

The chain combines TRBV30 with TRBJ1-2, with a weak D call TRBD1 (5 bases). Germline lookup yields CDR1 GTSNPN and CDR2 SVGIG (reference sequence). Trimming left V 6 bases short and J 2 bases short, with 19 bases between. This CDR3 region has 15 residues. This CDR3 is CACPPRRAGNYGYTF. The CDR3 nucleotides are TGTGCCTGTCCCCCCCGAAGGGCAGGGAACTATGGCTACACCTTC.

The rearrangement links TRBV3-1 (or the pseudogene TRBV3-2) to TRBJ1-6; D is unclear. The germline V and J ends were trimmed by 0 bases and 12 bases, with 6 bases remaining between them. The germline CDR1 and CDR2 sequences are LGHDT and YNNKEL (reference sequence). This CDR3 has 12 amino acids. CDR3 loop: CASSQDRGPLHF. CDR3 in DNA: TGTGCCAGCAGCCAAGACCGGGGACCCCTCCACTTT.

The rearrangement links TRBV5-1 to TRBJ2-7; D is possibly TRBD1 (6 bases). Germline CDR1 and CDR2: SGHRS and YFSETQ. The CDR3 loop spans 14 amino acids. The ends were cut back, 4 bases at V and 5 bases at J, with 16 bases in the middle. Here the CDR3 reads CASSRTAGLNEQYF. As DNA, the CDR3 is TGCGCCAGCAGCCGGACAGCCGGACTTAACGAGCAGTACTTC. Full variable domain (rest looked up from reference TRBV5-1 and TRBJ2-7): KAGVTQTPRYLIKTRGQQVTLSCSPISGHRSVSWYQQTPGQGLQFLFEYFSETQRNKGNFPGRFSGRQFSNSRSEMNVSTLELGDSALYLCASSRTAGLNEQYFGPGTRLTVT.

In this sample, this clone turned up a few times. A junction end diverges from the germline sequence, so it may reflect a read error. The chain carries TRBV7-7 and TRBJ2-2; unclear D gene. Germline V lookup: CDR1 SSHAT, CDR2 FNYEAQ (reference sequence). The CDR3 runs 12 residues. DNA of the CDR3: TGTGCTAGCAGCTCTATCACCGGGGAGCTGTTTTTT. Translated, it gives CASSSITGELFF.

The rearrangement links TRBV28 to TRBJ1-1; perhaps TRBD1 as D (5 bases). V was trimmed by 6 bases and J by 6 bases, leaving 20 bases between them. The CDR3 spans 15 residues. Germline CDR1 MDHEN, CDR2 SYDVKM. The CDR3 reads CASRTAGPVSAEAFF. For the CDR3, the DNA is TGTGCCAGCAGGACGGCGGGGCCGGTAAGCGCTGAAGCTTTCTTT.